This entry features one TCR beta chain sequence. Its antigen is undetermined. These data come from a study of cytomegalovirus exposure and HLA in healthy donors. Study conclusions and caveats: Roughly even sequencing depth across donors was the assumption behind the presence/absence analyses. TCR beta V- and J-gene trimming, according to a later analysis, was linked to a missense DCLRE1C variant. In a later analysis, at a false discovery rate of 0.05, fewer than 20,000 TCR beta sequences matched HLA alleles. More clonal expansion characterized HLA-associated TCR beta chains than equally common others in a later analysis.

PCR used 60 Vbeta primers and 13 Jbeta primers. Assay: immunoSEQ multiplex PCR; the TCRdb copy retains only in-frame clones and omits some. This sample has 130,000 to 150,000 clones; more than 75% occur once, and the top ten carry approximately 2.8%. The receptor was isolated from a female donor in good health and CMV-seronegative. Sequences were obtained from PBMCs.

The CDR3 reads CACRLELTDTQYF. Written as DNA, the CDR3 is TGCGCCTGTCGACTAGAACTCACAGATACGCAGTATTTT. This sequence joins TRBV10-2 and TRBJ2-3, with D possibly being TRBD2 (6 bases). In germline, CDR1 is WSHSY, CDR2 SAAADI. The CDR3 runs to 13 residues. Trimming stripped 11 bases from V and 2 bases from J, with 14 bases between.